This T cell receptor (beta chain) was identified in a study of blood T cell repertoires in COVID-19. Across the study: The samples span acute and convalescent COVID-19 from the United States, Italy and Spain. T cells, B-cell-depleted T cells, or PBMCs supplied cDNA or gDNA.

Authors' processing steps: Amplifying reference gene primers gave estimates of nucleated cell counts. Generated by immunoSEQ multiplex PCR, the TCRdb table keeps only in-frame clones and is missing some. Clone size and the V and J calls come from that table; the DNA yielded D and trimming. The table includes 68,000 or so clones, about 88% detected once. The CDR3 covers 15 residues. V was cut by 7 bases and J by 0 bases, with 13 bases left in between. The germline V gene has CDR1 LNHDA and CDR2 SQIVND (reference sequence). This sequence joins TRBV19 and TRBJ1-3; no clear D. The sequencing sample was made of peripheral blood. The receptor was derived from a man in his 70s with active or convalescent COVID-19. Written as DNA, the CDR3 is TGTGCCAGTACCGAGGGTGTTAGCTCTGGAAACACCATATATTTT. The encoded protein is CASTEGVSSGNTIYF.